Shown below are 6 T cell receptor beta chains from a single sample sequenced in a study of T cell repertoires in cytomegalovirus infection. A single record per CDR3 protein comes from TCRdb applying MiXCR to the reads. The repertoire holds approximately 500,000 distinct CDR3 sequences, with about 17% as singletons. The sequenced material came from CD8+ T cells from PBMCs. These TCRs come from a human donor in good health (CMV status not recorded). Some clones in this sample may be carry-over from other donors' samples.

This clonotype has only a few counts. This chain connects TRBV19 to TRBJ2-1, with 9 bases that match TRBD2. The CDR3 runs to 14 residues. Losses at the gene ends were 6 bases for V and 7 bases for J; bases not matched to a gene: 7. Germline loops: CDR1 LNHDA, CDR2 SQIVND (reference sequence). The CDR3: CASRKGLATNEQFF. CDR3 DNA: TGTGCCAGTAGGAAAGGACTAGCGACTAATGAGCAGTTCTTC. The full variable domain, rest sourced from reference TRBV19 and TRBJ2-1, is DGGITQSPKYLFRKEGQNVTLSCEQNLNHDAMYWYRQDPGQGLRLIYYSQIVNDFQKGDIAEGYSVSREKKESFPLTVTSAQKNPTAFYLCASRKGLATNEQFFGPGTRLTVL.

In its sample, this clonotype was seen a few times. This sequence joins TRBV29-1 and TRBJ2-1; 10 nucleotides line up with TRBD1. In germline, CDR1 is SQVTM, CDR2 ANQGSEA. This CDR3 is 14 amino acids long. V lost 6 bases to trimming and J lost 2 bases; unmatched junction nucleotides: 4. In DNA, the CDR3 is TGCAGCGTGGGCGGGACAGGGGCCTACAATGAGCAGTTCTTC. The encoded protein is CSVGGTGAYNEQFF.

As concerns this clonotype: The germline gene is not matched at one end of the junction; a read error may be the cause. The genes are TRBV28 and TRBJ2-1; D ambiguous. The CDR3 contains 12 residues. Germline V gives CDR1 MDHEN, CDR2 SYDVKM. This CDR3 is CASSFPRNEQCF. The DNA of the CDR3 is TGTGCCAGCAGTTTTCCCAGGAATGAGCAGTGCTTC.

This clonotype appeared many times. The chain links TRBV6-1 to TRBJ2-3; 7 bases are shared with TRBD1. Losses at the gene ends were 6 bases for V and 0 bases for J; bases not matched to a gene: 6. CDR1 and CDR2 from the germline V gene are MNHNS and SASEGT. This CDR3 contains 15 residues. CDR3 coding DNA: TGTGCCAGCAGATTACAGGGGTCGAGCACAGATACGCAGTATTTT. It yields the protein CASRLQGSSTDTQYF.

V usage is TRBV5-6 and J usage is TRBJ2-1; unclear D gene. The germline V and J ends were trimmed by 4 bases and 10 bases, with 21 bases remaining between them. This CDR3 has 15 residues. Per germline, CDR1 SGHDT and CDR2 YYEEEE. CDR3 bases: TGTGCCAGCAGCGCAAATAACCGCTTTAGGCTGGAGCAGTTCTTC. This sequence encodes CASSANNRFRLEQFF.

This clonotype was counted between two and nine times. V is TRBV28 and J is TRBJ1-2; D is perhaps TRBD1 (5 bases). This CDR3 spans 15 amino acids. Trimming removed 9 bases from V and 7 bases from J, with 24 bases in between. Germline values: CDR1 MDHEN, CDR2 SYDVKM. CDR3 loop: CASEPGFRGDRGYTF. The CDR3 bases are TGTGCCAGTGAACCGGGCTTTCGGGGGGATCGTGGCTACACCTTC.